The sequence of this T cell receptor (beta chain) was determined in a study of cytomegalovirus exposure and HLA in healthy donors (dated by TCRdb to 2016 to 2017). Context from the whole study: The 666 repertoires of the first cohort and the 95 to 150 validation repertoires were produced on the same platform, according to a later analysis. A separate validation cohort of roughly 110 different subjects was used in addition to the 666-subject first cohort. High-throughput TCR immunosequencing, statistical association of individual TCRs with disease status, and machine learning were combined to predict cytomegalovirus infection status. The study aimed to test whether signatures of past pathogen exposure could be identified by cataloging public T cell receptors.

Compared with germline, V lacks 6 bases and J lacks 7 bases; bases without a gene match: 9. The CDR3 goes from the cysteine to the phenylalanine over 15 residues. The retained sequence is limited to the CDR3, 45 bases, with the frame set at the first base. The germline V gene provides CDR1 MNHEY and CDR2 SVGAGI. The donors belonged to the validation cohort of about 120 subjects, which was separate from the approximately 700-subject first cohort. What the study reported, not specific to this receptor: While some public TCRs were present in many individuals, most TCR sequences turned up only very rarely across donors. A later analysis found that TCRs clustered in the first cohort also tended to co-occur in the 120 validation repertoires, with more than 90% of cluster scores above 0. The validation cohort had no HLA typing available for a later analysis, so co-occurrence within that cohort was assessed over all 130 or so repertoires. Three of the identified cytomegalovirus-associated TCR beta chains were confirmed in vitro to be specific for cytomegalovirus antigens. According to the authors, the approach could potentially be generalized to other disease states and immunological phenotypes. A total of roughly 160 TCR beta chains were listed by the study as associated with cytomegalovirus. The classifier was reported to diagnose cytomegalovirus status with high specificity and sensitivity in both the original and validation cohorts.

The sample holds a few counts of this clone. The clone's antigen remains unknown. Per-base quality was not reported, and no clone a single base away is much larger than it. The method was the immunoSEQ multiplex PCR assay. In the source study's methods: A statistical classification framework was built for diagnosing cytomegalovirus status from the catalog of TCR beta chain sequences. The source is immuneACCESS, and TCRdb retained only in-frame sequences with V and J called. Part of the clones is not carried over; for the studies checked, unresolved V genes explain less than half of this, and the remainder is unexplained. V, J and clone size are those of that table, while D and trimming were read from the DNA. The sample table contains 200,000 to 250,000 clones; only one count was recorded for over 80% of them. 4.5% to 6% of the sample lies in the top ten.

This receptor was taken from a woman aged 18-29 years in good health and CMV-seronegative. The V gene is TRBV6-5 and the J gene is TRBJ2-1; TRBD1 lines up with 10 middle nucleotides. The sequenced sample was PBMCs. CDR3 sequence: CASSTGTGASNEQFF. The DNA is TGTGCCAGCAGCACCGGGACAGGGGCCTCTAATGAGCAGTTCTTC.